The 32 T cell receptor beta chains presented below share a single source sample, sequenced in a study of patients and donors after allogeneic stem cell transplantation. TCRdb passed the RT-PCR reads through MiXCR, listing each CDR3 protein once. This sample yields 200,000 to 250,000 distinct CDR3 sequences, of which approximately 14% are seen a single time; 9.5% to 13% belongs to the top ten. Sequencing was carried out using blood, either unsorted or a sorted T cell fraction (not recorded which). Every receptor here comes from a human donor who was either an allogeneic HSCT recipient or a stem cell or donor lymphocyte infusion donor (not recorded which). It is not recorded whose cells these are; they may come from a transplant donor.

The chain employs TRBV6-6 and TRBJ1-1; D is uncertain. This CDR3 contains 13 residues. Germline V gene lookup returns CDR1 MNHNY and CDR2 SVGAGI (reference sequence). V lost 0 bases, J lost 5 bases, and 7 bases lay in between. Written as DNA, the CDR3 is TGTGCCAGCAGTTACTCTGGGGTAACTGAAGCTTTCTTT. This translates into CASSYSGVTEAFF.

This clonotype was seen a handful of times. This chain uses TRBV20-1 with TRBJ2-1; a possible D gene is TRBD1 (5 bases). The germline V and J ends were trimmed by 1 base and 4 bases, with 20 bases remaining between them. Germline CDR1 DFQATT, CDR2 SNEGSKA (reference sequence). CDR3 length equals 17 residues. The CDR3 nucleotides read TGCAGTGCTAGAGTTCGCCCGCTGGGCAGGGAATACAATGAGCAGTTCTTC. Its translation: CSARVRPLGREYNEQFF.

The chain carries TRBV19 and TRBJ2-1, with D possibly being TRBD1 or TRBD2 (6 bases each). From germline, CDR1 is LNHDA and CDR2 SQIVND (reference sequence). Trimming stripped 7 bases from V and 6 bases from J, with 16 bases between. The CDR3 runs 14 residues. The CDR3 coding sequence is TGTGCCAGTAATGACGGGGGCTCAATCAATGAGCAGTTCTTC. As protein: CASNDGGSINEQFF.

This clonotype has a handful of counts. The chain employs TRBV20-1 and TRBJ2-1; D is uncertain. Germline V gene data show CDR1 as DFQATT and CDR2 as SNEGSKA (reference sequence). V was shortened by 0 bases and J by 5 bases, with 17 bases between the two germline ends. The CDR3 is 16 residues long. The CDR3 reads CSAREAGRPPNNEQFF. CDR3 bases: TGCAGTGCTAGAGAGGCCGGACGGCCTCCTAACAATGAGCAGTTCTTC.

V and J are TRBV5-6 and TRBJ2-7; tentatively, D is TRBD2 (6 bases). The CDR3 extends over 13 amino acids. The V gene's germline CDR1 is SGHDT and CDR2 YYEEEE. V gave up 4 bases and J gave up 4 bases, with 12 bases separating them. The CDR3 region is CASSPTGRYEQYF. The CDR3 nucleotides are TGTGCCAGCAGCCCCACCGGGAGATACGAGCAGTACTTC.

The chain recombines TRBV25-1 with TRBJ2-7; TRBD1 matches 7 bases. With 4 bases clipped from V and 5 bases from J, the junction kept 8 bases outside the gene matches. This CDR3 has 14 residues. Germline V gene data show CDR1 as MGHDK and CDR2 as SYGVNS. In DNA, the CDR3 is TGTGCCAGCAGTGTTTTGACAGGGATCAACGAGCAGTACTTC. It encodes CASSVLTGINEQYF.

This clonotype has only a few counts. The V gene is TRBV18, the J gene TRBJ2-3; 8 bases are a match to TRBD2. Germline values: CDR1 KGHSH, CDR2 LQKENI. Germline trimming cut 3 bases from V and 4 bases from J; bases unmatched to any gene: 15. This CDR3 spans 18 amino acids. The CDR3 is CASSPRPGGGAGADTQYF. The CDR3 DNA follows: TGTGCCAGCTCACCCAGACCGGGGGGGGGCGCTGGCGCAGATACGCAGTATTTT.

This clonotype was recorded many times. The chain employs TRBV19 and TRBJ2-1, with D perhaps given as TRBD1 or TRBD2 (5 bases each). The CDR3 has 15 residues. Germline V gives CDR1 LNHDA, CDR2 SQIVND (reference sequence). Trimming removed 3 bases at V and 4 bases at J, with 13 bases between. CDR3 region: CASSISRGRYNEQFF. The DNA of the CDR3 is TGTGCCAGTAGTATCTCTCGGGGACGGTACAATGAGCAGTTCTTC.

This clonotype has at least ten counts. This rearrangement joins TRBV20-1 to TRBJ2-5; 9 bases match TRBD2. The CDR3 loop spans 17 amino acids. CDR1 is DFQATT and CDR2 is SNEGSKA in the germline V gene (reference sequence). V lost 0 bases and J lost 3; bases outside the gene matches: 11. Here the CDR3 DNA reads TGCAGTGCTAGAGATTGGCTAGCGGGATTTCGGGAAGAGACCCAGTACTTC. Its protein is CSARDWLAGFREETQYF.

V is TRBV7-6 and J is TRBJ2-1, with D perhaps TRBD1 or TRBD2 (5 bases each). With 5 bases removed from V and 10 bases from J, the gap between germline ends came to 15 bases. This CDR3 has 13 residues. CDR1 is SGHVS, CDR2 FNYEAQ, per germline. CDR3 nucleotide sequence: TGTGCCAGCAGCCCAGGGCCCACGGGGGAGCAGTTCTTC. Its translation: CASSPGPTGEQFF.

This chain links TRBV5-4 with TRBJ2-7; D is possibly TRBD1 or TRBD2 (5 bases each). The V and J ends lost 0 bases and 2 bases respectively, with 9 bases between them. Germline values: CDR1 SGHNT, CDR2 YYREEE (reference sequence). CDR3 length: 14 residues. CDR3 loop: CASSLDQGAYEQYF. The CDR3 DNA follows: TGTGCCAGCAGCTTGGACCAGGGAGCCTACGAGCAGTACTTC.

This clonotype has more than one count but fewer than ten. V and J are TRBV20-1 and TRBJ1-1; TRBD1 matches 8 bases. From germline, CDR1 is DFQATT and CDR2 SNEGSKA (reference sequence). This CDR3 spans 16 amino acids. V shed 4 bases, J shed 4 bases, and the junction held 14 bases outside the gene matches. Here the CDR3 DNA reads TGCAGTGCTATATCCGGGACAGGAAAGGTGGGCACTGAAGCTTTCTTT. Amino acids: CSAISGTGKVGTEAFF.

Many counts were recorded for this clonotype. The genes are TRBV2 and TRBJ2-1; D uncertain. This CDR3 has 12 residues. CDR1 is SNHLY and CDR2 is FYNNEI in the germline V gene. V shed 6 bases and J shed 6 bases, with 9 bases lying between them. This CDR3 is CASRVNPNEQFF. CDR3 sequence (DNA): TGTGCCAGCAGGGTCAACCCCAATGAGCAGTTCTTC.

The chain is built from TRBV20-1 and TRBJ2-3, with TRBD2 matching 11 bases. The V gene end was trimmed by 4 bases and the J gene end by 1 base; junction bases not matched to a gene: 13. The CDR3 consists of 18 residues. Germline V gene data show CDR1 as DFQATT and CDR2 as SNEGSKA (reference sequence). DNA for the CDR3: TGCAGTGCTACCGCCCTATTGGGGACTAGCGGACGCACAGATACGCAGTATTTT. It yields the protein CSATALLGTSGRTDTQYF.

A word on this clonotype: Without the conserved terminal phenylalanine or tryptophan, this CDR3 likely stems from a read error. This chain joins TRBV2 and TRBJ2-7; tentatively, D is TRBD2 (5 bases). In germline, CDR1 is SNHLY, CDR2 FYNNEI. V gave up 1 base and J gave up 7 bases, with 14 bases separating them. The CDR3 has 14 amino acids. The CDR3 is CASSEESAGLEQYY. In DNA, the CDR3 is TGTGCCAGCAGTGAAGAGTCGGCGGGCTTGGAGCAGTACTAC.

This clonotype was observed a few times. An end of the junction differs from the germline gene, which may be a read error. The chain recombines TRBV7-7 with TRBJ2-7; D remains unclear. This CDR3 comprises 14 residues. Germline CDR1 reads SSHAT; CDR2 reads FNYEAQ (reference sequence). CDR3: CASSPGEQSYEQYF. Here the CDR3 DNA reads TGTGCTAGCAGCCCAGGCGAACAGTCCTACGAGCAGTACTTC.

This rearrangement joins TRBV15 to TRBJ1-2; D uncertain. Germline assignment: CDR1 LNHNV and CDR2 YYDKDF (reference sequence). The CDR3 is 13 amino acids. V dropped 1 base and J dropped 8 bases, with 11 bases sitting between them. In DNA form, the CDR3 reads TGTGCCACCAGCAGAGGCCGACGAGGGGGCTACACCTTC. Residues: CATSRGRRGGYTF.

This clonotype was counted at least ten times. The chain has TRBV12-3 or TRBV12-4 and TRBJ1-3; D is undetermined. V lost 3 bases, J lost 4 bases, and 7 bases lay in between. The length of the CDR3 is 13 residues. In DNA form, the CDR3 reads TGTGCCAGCAGTTTCGGCTTCGGAAACACCATATATTTT. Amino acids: CASSFGFGNTIYF.

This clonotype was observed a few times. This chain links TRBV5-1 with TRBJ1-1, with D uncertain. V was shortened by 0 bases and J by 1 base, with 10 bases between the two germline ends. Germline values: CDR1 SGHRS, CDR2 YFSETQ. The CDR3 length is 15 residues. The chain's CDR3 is CASSLDPGGNTEAFF. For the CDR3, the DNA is TGCGCCAGCAGCTTGGATCCAGGCGGGAACACTGAAGCTTTCTTT.

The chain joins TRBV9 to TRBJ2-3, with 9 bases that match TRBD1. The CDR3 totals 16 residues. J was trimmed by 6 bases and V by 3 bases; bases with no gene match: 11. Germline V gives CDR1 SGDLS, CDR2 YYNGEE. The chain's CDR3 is CASSAGGQGPRDTQYF. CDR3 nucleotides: TGTGCCAGCAGCGCCGGGGGACAGGGCCCTCGGGATACGCAGTATTTT.

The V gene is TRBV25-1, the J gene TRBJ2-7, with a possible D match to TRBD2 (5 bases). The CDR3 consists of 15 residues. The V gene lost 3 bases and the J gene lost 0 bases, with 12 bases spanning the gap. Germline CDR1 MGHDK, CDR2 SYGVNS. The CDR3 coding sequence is TGTGCCAGCAGTGACCAAGGGAGATCCTCCTACGAGCAGTACTTC. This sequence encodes CASSDQGRSSYEQYF.

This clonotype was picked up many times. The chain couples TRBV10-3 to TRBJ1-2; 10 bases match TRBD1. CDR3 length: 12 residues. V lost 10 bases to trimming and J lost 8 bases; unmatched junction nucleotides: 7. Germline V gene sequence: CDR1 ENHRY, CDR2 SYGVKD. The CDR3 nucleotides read TGTGCCAGCACGACAGGGGGCGAGGGCTACACCTTC. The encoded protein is CASTTGGEGYTF.

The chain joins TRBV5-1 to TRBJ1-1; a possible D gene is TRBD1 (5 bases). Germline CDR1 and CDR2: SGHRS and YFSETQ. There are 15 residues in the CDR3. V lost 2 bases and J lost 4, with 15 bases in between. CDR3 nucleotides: TGCGCCAGCAGCTTAGGGGAAAGACAGATCACTGAAGCTTTCTTT. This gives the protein CASSLGERQITEAFF.

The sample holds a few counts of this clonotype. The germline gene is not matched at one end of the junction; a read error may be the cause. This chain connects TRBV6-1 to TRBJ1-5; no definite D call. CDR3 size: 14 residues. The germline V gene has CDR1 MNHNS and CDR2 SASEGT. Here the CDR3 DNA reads TGTGCCAGCATTGAAGGGATGGGGTATGGGCCCCAGCATTTT. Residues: CASIEGMGYGPQHF.

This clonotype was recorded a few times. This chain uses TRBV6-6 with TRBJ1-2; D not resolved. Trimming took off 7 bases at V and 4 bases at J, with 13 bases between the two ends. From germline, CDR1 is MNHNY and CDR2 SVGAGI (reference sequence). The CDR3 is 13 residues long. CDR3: CASNQGNAYGYTF. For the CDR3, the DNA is TGTGCCAGCAATCAAGGGAACGCCTATGGCTACACCTTC.

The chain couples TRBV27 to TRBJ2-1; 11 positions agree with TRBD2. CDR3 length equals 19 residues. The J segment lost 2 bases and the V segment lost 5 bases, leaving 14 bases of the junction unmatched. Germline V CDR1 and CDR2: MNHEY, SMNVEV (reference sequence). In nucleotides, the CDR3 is TGTGCCAGCAGTCCGTCCTCCGCCATAGCGGGAGGGGCCTACAATGAGCAGTTCTTC. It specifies CASSPSSAIAGGAYNEQFF.

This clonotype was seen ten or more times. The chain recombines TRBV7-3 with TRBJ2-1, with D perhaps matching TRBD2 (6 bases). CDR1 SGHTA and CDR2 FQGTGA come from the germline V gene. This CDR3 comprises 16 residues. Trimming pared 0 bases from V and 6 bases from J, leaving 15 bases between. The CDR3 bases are TGTGCCAGCAGCTTAACGTCATTCGGAGCGGGCAATGAGCAGTTCTTC. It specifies CASSLTSFGAGNEQFF. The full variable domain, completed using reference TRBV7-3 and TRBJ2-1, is GAGVSQTPSNKVTEKGKYVELRCDPISGHTALYWYRQSLGQGPEFLIYFQGTGAADDSGLPNDRFFAVRPEGSVSTLKIQRTERGDSAVYLCASSLTSFGAGNEQFFGPGTRLTVL.

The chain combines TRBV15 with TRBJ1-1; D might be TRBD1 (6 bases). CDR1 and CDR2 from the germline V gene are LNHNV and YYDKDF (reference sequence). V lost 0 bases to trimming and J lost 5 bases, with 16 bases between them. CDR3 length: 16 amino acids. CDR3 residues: CATSRDYPGARTEAFF. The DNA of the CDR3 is TGTGCCACCAGCAGAGATTATCCGGGGGCGCGGACTGAAGCTTTCTTT.

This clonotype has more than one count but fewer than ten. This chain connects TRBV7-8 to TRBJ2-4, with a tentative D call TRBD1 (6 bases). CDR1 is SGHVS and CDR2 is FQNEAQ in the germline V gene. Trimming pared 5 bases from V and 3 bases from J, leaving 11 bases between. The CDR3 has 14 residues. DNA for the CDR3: TGTGCCAGCAGCGATCCAGGGGACAAAAACATTCAGTACTTC. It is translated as CASSDPGDKNIQYF. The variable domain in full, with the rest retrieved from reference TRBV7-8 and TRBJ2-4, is GAGVSQSPRYKVAKRGQDVALRCDPISGHVSLFWYQQALGQGPEFLTYFQNEAQLDKSGLPSDRFFAERPEGSVSTLKIQRTQQEDSAVYLCASSDPGDKNIQYFGAGTRLSVL.

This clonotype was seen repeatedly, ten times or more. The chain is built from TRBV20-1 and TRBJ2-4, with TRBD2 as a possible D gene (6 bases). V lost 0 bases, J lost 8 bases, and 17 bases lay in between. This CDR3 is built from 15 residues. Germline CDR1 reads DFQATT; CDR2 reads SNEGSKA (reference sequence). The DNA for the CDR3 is TGCAGTGCTAGAGACGGGAGCAGGCCTGAGGACATTCAGTACTTC. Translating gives CSARDGSRPEDIQYF.

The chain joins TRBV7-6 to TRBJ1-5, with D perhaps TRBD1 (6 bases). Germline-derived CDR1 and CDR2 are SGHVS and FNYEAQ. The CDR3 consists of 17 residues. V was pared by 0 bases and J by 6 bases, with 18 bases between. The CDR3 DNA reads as TGTGCCAGCAGCTTAGCTGGGGGAGCAGCCAGGGGTCAGCCCCAGCATTTT. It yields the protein CASSLAGGAARGQPQHF.

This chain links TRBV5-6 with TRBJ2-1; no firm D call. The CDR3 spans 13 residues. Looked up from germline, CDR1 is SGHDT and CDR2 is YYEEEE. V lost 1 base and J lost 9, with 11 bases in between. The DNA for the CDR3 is TGTGCCAGCAGCTTGCGCTATATCGGTGAGCAGTTCTTC. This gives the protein CASSLRYIGEQFF.